These 10 T cell receptor beta chains came from one sample sequenced in a study of blood T cells in healthy people across ages. A second PCR, run for about 7 to 11 cycles, used a sample-barcoded 5' primer plus a J-beta primer mix. Via MiXCR, TCRdb re-called the 5' RACE reads, giving one row per CDR3 protein. The sample records 1.5 million to 2 million distinct CDR3 sequences, 30% to 40% being singletons. Sequenced material: blood. These receptors all come from a woman in her thirties in good health.

This clonotype appeared a few times. The chain is built from TRBV6-2 or TRBV6-3 and TRBJ2-5, with 8 bases fitting TRBD2. After removal of 5 bases from V and 1 base from J, the junction contained 9 bases not matched to a gene. Germline assignment: CDR1 MNHEY and CDR2 SVGEGT. The CDR3 is 16 residues long. In DNA, the CDR3 is TGTGCCAGCAGTGGTCTAGCGGGCGAAAGCCAAGAGACCCAGTACTTC. Translation gives CASSGLAGESQETQYF.

This clonotype was recorded a few times. J is TRBJ2-1 and V is TRBV2; the D is unclear. V was cut by 2 bases and J by 3 bases, with 14 bases left in between. The germline CDR1 and CDR2 sequences are SNHLY and FYNNEI. This CDR3 spans 16 amino acids. The CDR3 DNA sequence: TGTGCCAGCAGTGAACGGGTTAGACTGAACTACAATGAGCAGTTCTTC. Translating gives CASSERVRLNYNEQFF.

The table lists this clonotype with a few counts. The genes are TRBV4-1 and TRBJ1-4; TRBD1 is a possible D gene (6 bases). The germline gives CDR1 MGHRA, CDR2 YSYEKL. The CDR3 consists of 16 residues. V was trimmed by 1 base and J by 2 bases, leaving 11 bases between them. The CDR3 nucleotides are TGCGCCAGCAGCCAAGGCGCGGGGGCGACTAATGAAAAACTGTTTTTT. It is translated as CASSQGAGATNEKLFF.

The table lists this clonotype with many counts. In DNA, the CDR3 is TGTGCCAGCAGTCCCCCTGACTACGAGCAGTACTTC. It encodes CASSPPDYEQYF. V usage is TRBV12-3 or TRBV12-4 and J usage is TRBJ2-7, with D unclear. This CDR3 is 12 amino acids long. Trimming shortened V by 5 bases and J by 3 bases, and 8 bases separated the two germline ends.

This chain links TRBV4-1 with TRBJ1-1, with 7 nucleotides matching TRBD1. The length of the CDR3 is 16 residues. CDR1 is MGHRA and CDR2 is YSYEKL in the germline V gene. V lost 0 bases and J lost 0; bases outside the gene matches: 4. The DNA for the CDR3 is TGCGCCAGCAGCCAAGATCGAGGACAGGTGAACACTGAAGCTTTCTTT. Protein: CASSQDRGQVNTEAFF.

This clonotype was seen more than once but under ten times. The V call is TRBV6-1, the J call TRBJ2-1; TRBD2 matches at 9 bases. Trimming took 8 bases from V and 1 from J; bases not matched to a gene: 12. Per the germline V gene, CDR1 is MNHNS and CDR2 is SASEGT. This CDR3 contains 17 residues. The DNA for the CDR3 is TGTGCCAGCCGCCGTAGATCTAGCGGGGTTTCCTACAATGAGCAGTTCTTC. Its protein is CASRRRSSGVSYNEQFF.

The chain combines TRBV20-1 with TRBJ1-2, with D possibly TRBD1 on 6 matching bases. The CDR3 has 15 amino acids. Germline lookup yields CDR1 DFQATT and CDR2 SNEGSKA (reference sequence). The V end was cut by 0 bases, the J end by 8 bases, with 19 bases between. The CDR3 sequence: CSARDPQGGSGGYTF. For the CDR3, the DNA is TGCAGTGCTAGAGATCCACAGGGAGGTTCAGGAGGCTACACCTTC.

The chain combines TRBV7-9 with TRBJ2-1; D is undetermined. Germline V lookup: CDR1 SEHNR, CDR2 FQNEAQ (reference sequence). The CDR3 runs 15 residues. V lost 5 bases, J lost 8 bases, and 19 bases lay in between. The CDR3 bases are TGTGCCAGCAGCCCCCCAAGGGTATTAGGCTATGAGCAGTTCTTC. This sequence encodes CASSPPRVLGYEQFF. The entire variable domain, with the rest obtained from reference TRBV7-9 and TRBJ2-1, is as follows: DTGVSQNPRHKITKRGQNVTFRCDPISEHNRLYWYRQTLGQGPEFLTYFQNEAQLEKSRLLSDRFSAERPKGSFSTLEIQRTEQGDSAMYLCASSPPRVLGYEQFFGPGTRLTVL.

This clonotype has more than one count but fewer than ten. In DNA, the CDR3 is TGTGCCAGCAGCCACGGAGTAGGGAGTGGCTACACCTTC. Encoded protein: CASSHGVGSGYTF. This chain joins TRBV3-1 and TRBJ1-2; no clear D gene. The germline CDR1 and CDR2 sequences are LGHDT and YNNKEL (reference sequence). Between the trimmed V and J ends, which lost 3 bases and 7 bases, there was a span of 12 bases. CDR3 length: 13 amino acids.

This sequence joins TRBV9 and TRBJ2-3; tentative D call: TRBD2 (5 bases). The V gene's germline CDR1 is SGDLS and CDR2 YYNGEE. Trimming cost V 2 bases and J 4 bases, with 14 bases left between them. CDR3 size: 15 residues. The CDR3 loop reads CASSVDGKGSDTQYF. CDR3 in DNA: TGTGCCAGCAGCGTTGACGGGAAAGGCTCAGATACGCAGTATTTT.